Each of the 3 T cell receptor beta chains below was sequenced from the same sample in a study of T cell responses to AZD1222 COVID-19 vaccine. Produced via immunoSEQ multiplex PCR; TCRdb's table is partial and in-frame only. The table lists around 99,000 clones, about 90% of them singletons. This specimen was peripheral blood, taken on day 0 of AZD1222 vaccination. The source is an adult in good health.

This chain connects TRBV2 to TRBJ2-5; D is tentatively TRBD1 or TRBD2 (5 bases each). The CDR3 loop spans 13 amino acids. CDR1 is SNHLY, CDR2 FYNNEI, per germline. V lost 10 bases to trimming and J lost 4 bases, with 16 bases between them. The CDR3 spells CATRPGGGETQYF. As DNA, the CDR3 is TGTGCCACCCGTCCGGGTGGGGGAGAGACCCAGTACTTC.

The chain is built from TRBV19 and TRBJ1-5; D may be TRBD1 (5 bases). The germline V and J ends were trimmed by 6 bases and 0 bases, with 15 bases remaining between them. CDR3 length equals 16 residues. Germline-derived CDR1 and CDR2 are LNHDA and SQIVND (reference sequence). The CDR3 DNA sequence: TGTGCCAGTAGAACCGGGACGGGTATTAGCAATCAGCCCCAGCATTTT. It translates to CASRTGTGISNQPQHF.

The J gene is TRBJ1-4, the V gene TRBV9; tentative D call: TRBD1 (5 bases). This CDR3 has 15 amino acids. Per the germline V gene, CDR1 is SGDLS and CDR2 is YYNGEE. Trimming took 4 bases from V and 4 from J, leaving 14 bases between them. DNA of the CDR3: TGTGCCAGCAGCCCCGGGGGGTATGGTAATGAAAAACTGTTTTTT. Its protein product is CASSPGGYGNEKLFF.